This T cell receptor beta chain was obtained from a study of blood T cell repertoires in COVID-19. Study summary: Sample material is recorded as cDNA or gDNA derived from T cells, B-cell-depleted T cells, or PBMCs.

Clinical histories supplied by participants themselves formed the basis of cohort assignment. The CDR3 is 14 residues long. The V gene end was trimmed by 6 bases and the J gene end by 5 bases; junction bases not matched to a gene: 4. Germline V gene data show CDR1 as KGHSH and CDR2 as LQKENI. The assay was immunoSEQ multiplex PCR, and TCRdb's table has in-frame clones only and misses some. This table holds approximately 250,000 clones, around 88% found once. V gene TRBV18 combines with J gene TRBJ1-5, with 10 bases lining up with TRBD1. The sequenced material came from PBMCs or T cells enriched from blood (not recorded which). The TCR comes from a woman aged 35 to 49 with acute COVID-19. CDR3: CASSQGQGDQPQHF. CDR3 DNA: TGTGCCAGCTCGCAAGGACAGGGGGATCAGCCCCAGCATTTT.